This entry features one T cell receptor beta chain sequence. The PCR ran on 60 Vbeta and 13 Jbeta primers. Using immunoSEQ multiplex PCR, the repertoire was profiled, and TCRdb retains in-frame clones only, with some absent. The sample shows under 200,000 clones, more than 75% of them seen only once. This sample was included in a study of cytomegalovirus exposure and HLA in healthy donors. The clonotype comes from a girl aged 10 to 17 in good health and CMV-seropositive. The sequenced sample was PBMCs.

As DNA, the CDR3 is TGTGCCAGCAGTTTAACTAGCTTGAATGAGCAGTTCTTC. It encodes CASSLTSLNEQFF. This chain joins TRBV27 and TRBJ2-1, with D possibly TRBD2 on 6 matching bases. The CDR3 loop spans 13 amino acids. Germline V gene data show CDR1 as MNHEY and CDR2 as SMNVEV (reference sequence). Trimming pared 2 bases from V and 7 bases from J, leaving 9 bases between.